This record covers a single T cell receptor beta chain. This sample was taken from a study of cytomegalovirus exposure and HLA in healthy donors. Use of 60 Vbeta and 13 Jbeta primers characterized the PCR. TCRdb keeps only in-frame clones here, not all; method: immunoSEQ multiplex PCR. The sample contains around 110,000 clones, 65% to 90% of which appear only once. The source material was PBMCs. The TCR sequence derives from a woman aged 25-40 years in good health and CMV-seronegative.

CDR3 protein: CASSLVLGDTQYF. CDR3 DNA: TGTGCCAGCAGCTTAGTCCTCGGAGATACGCAGTATTTT. This chain uses TRBV7-7 with TRBJ2-3; no reliable D call. The CDR3 extends over 13 amino acids. Trimming pared 1 base from V and 5 bases from J, leaving 7 bases between. Germline values: CDR1 SSHAT, CDR2 FNYEAQ (reference sequence).